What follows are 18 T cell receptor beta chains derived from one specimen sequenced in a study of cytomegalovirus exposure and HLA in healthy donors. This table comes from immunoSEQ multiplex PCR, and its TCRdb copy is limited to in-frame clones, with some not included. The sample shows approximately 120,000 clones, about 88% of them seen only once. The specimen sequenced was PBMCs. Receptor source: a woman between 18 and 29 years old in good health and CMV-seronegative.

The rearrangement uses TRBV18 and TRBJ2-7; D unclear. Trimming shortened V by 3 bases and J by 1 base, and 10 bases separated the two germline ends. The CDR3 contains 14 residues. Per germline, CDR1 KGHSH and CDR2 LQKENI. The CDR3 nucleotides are TGTGCCAGCTCACCTCCAGCGTCTTCCTACGAGCAGTACTTC. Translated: CASSPPASSYEQYF.

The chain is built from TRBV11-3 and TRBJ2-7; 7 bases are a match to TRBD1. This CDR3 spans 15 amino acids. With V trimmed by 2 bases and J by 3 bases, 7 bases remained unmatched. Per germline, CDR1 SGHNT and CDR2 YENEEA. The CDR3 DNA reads TGTGCCAGCAGCTTAAGACAGGGCACAGGCTACGAGCAGTACTTC. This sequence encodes CASSLRQGTGYEQYF.

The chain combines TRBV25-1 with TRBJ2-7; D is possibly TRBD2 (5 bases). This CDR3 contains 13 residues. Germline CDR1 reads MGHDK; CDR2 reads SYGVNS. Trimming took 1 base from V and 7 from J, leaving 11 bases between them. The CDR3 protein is CASSESSPPEQYF. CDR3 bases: TGTGCCAGCAGTGAATCTAGCCCCCCGGAGCAGTACTTC.

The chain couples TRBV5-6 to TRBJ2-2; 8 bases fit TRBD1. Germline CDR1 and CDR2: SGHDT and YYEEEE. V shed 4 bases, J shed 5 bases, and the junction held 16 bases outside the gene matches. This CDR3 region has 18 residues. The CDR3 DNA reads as TGTGCCAGCAGCACTTTGACAGGGGCCACTCTTAATACCGGGGAGCTGTTTTTT. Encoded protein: CASSTLTGATLNTGELFF. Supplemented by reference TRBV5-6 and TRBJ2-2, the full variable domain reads DAGVTQSPTHLIKTRGQQVTLRCSPKSGHDTVSWYQQALGQGPQFIFQYYEEEERQRGNFPDRFSGHQFPNYSSELNVNALLLGDSALYLCASSTLTGATLNTGELFFGEGSRLTVL.

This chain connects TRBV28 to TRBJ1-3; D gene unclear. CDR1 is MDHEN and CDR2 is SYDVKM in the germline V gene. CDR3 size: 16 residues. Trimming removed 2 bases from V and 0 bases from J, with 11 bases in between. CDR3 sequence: CASSLGEGGSGNTIYF. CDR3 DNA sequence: TGTGCCAGCAGTTTAGGGGAGGGTGGCTCTGGAAACACCATATATTTT. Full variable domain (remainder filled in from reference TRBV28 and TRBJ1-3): DVKVTQSSRYLVKRTGEKVFLECVQDMDHENMFWYRQDPGLGLRLIYFSYDVKMKEKGDIPEGYSVSREKKERFSLILESASTNQTSMYLCASSLGEGGSGNTIYFGEGSWLTVV.

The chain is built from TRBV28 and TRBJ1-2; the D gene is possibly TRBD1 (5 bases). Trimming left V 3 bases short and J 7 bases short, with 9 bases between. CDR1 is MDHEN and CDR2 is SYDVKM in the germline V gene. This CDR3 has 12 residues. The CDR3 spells CASSLRQPGYTF. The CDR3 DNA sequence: TGTGCCAGCAGTTTGCGACAGCCTGGCTACACCTTC.

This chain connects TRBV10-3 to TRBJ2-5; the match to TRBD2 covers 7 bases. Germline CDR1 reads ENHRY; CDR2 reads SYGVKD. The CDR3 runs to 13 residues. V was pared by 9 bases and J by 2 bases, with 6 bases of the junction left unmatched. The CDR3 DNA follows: TGTGCCATAGCAGCCGGGGGGCAAGAGACCCAGTACTTC. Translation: CAIAAGGQETQYF.

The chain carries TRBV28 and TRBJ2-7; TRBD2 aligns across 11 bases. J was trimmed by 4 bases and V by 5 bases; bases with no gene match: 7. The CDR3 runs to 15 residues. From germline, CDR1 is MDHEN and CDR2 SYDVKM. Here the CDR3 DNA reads TGTGCCAGCAGTGGGCCTAGCGGGAGGAAATACGAGCAGTACTTC. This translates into CASSGPSGRKYEQYF.

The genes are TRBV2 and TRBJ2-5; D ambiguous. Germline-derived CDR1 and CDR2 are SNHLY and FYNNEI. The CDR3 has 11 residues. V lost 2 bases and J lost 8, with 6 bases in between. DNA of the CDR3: TGTGCCAGCAGTGAACGGTCCACCCAGTACTTC. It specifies CASSERSTQYF.

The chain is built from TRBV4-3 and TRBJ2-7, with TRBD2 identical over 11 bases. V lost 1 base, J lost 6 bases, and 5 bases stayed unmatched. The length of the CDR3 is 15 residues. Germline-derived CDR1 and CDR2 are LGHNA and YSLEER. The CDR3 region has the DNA TGCGCCAGCAGCCAAGTAGCGGGAGGGCCATTCGAGCAGTACTTC. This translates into CASSQVAGGPFEQYF.

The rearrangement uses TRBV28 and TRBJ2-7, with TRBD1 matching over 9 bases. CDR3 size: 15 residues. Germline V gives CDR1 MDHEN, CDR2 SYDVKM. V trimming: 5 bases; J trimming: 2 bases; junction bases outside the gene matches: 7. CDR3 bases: TGTGCCAGCAGTCAGGACAGGGGATCGACCTACGAGCAGTACTTC. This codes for CASSQDRGSTYEQYF.

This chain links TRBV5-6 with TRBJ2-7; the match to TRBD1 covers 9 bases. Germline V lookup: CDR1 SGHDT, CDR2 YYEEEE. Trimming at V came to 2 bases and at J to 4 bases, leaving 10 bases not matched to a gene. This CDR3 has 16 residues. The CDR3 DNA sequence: TGTGCCAGCAGCTTAGGCGGGACAGGGTACTCGTACGAGCAGTACTTC. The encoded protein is CASSLGGTGYSYEQYF.

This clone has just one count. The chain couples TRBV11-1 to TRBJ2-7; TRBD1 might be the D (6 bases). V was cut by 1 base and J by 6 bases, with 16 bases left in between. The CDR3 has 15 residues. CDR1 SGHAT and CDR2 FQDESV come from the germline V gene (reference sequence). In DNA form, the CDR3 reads TGTGCCAGCAGCTTAGGCCTGGGGGCCGGGGTCGAGCAGTACTTC. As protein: CASSLGLGAGVEQYF.

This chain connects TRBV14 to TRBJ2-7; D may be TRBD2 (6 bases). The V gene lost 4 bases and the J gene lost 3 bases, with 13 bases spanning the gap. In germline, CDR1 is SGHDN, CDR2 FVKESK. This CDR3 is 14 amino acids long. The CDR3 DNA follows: TGTGCCAGCAGCCGGGCCGGGACTGGCTACGAGCAGTACTTC. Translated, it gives CASSRAGTGYEQYF.

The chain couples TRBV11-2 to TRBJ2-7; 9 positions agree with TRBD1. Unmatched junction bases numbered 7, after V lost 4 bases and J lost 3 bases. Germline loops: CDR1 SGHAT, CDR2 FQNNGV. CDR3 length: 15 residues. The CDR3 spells CASSYGQGRNYEQYF. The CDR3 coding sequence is TGTGCCAGCAGCTACGGACAGGGGAGGAACTACGAGCAGTACTTC. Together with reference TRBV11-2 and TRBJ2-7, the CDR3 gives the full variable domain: EAGVAQSPRYKIIEKRQSVAFWCNPISGHATLYWYQQILGQGPKLLIQFQNNGVVDDSQLPKDRFSAERLKGVDSTLKIQPAKLEDSAVYLCASSYGQGRNYEQYFGPGTRLTVT.

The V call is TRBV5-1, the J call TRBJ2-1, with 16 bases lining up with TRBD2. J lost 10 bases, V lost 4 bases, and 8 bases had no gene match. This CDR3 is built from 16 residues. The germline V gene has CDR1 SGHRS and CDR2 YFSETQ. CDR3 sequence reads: CASSLGTSGRAREQFF. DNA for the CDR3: TGCGCCAGCAGCCTGGGGACTAGCGGGAGGGCCAGGGAGCAGTTCTTC.

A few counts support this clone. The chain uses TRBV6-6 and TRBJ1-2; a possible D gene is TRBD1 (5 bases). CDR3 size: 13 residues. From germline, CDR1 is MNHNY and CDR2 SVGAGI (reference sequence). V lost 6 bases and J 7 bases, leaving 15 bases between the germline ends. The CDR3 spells CASSMTGGGGYTF. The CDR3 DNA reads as TGTGCCAGCAGCATGACCGGGGGGGGTGGCTACACCTTC.

In nucleotides, the CDR3 is TGTGCCAGCTTGATAGGACAGCCCAACTATGGCTACACCTTC. Translating it yields CASLIGQPNYGYTF. The chain links TRBV28 to TRBJ1-2; D might be TRBD1 (6 bases). CDR1 is MDHEN and CDR2 is SYDVKM in the germline V gene. The CDR3 is 14 amino acids. Trimming removed 8 bases from V and 2 bases from J, with 15 bases in between.